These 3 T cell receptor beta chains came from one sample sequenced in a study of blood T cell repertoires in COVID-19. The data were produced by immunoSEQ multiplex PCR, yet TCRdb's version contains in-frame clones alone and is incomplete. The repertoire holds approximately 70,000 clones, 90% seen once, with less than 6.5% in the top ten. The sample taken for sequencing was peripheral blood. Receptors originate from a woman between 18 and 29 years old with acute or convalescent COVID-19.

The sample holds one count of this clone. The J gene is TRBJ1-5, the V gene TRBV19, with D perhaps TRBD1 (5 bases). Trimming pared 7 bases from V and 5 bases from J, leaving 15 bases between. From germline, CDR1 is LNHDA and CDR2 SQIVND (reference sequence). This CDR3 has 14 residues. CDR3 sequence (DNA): TGTGCCAGTAACCCGAGCATCAGGGATCAGCCCCAGCATTTT. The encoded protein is CASNPSIRDQPQHF.

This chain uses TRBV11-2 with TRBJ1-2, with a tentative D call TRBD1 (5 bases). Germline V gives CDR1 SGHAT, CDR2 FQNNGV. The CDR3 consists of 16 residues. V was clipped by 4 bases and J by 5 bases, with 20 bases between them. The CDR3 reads CASSSLRGFNKYGYTF. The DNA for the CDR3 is TGTGCCAGCAGCTCTCTTAGGGGTTTCAATAAGTATGGCTACACCTTC.

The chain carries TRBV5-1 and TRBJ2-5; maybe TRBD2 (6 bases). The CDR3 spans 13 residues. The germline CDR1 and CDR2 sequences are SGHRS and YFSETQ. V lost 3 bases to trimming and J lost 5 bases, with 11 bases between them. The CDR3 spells CASSSGLRETQYF. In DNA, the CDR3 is TGCGCCAGCAGCTCGGGACTCCGGGAGACCCAGTACTTC.